Following are 26 T cell receptor beta chains from one sample sequenced in a study of T cells after yellow fever vaccination. One entry per CDR3 protein results from TCRdb running MiXCR on the 5' RACE reads. The profile shows 300,000 to 400,000 distinct CDR3 sequences, 8.7% of them singletons. Sequenced here: PBMCs, sampled on the day of the first yellow fever vaccination. These receptor sequences come from a man aged 18 to 30 who received the YFV17D yellow fever vaccine.

The chain recombines TRBV12-3 or TRBV12-4 with TRBJ2-2; the match to TRBD1 covers 8 bases. The CDR3 extends over 14 amino acids. V dropped 2 bases and J dropped 7; count of bases not matched to a gene: 3. In DNA, the CDR3 is TGTGCCAGCAGTTTACACAGGGGGAACGGGGAGCTGTTTTTT. It codes for CASSLHRGNGELFF.

This clonotype appeared many times. The chain carries TRBV7-9 and TRBJ1-4, with no clear D. CDR3 length: 17 amino acids. Trimming took 6 bases from V and 0 from J, leaving 17 bases between them. Germline V CDR1 and CDR2: SEHNR, FQNEAQ (reference sequence). This CDR3 is CASSSEILSATNEKLFF. CDR3 DNA: TGTGCCAGCAGTTCCGAGATCCTTTCTGCAACTAATGAAAAACTGTTTTTT.

The chain combines TRBV5-1 with TRBJ2-5; TRBD2 agrees at 8 bases. This CDR3 comprises 14 residues. In germline, CDR1 is SGHRS, CDR2 YFSETQ. J was trimmed by 4 bases and V by 8 bases; bases with no gene match: 10. The CDR3 bases are TGCGCCAGTACGGGACTAGAGGTGGGAGAGACCCAGTACTTC. Amino acids: CASTGLEVGETQYF.

The table lists this clonotype with a few counts. This chain links TRBV6-5 with TRBJ1-6; tentatively, D is TRBD1 (6 bases). Germline V lookup: CDR1 MNHEY, CDR2 SVGAGI. V lost 3 bases and J lost 14, with 11 bases in between. The CDR3 runs to 12 residues. The CDR3 loop reads CASSYGQSALHF. Here the CDR3 DNA reads TGTGCCAGCAGTTATGGACAGTCGGCCCTCCACTTT.

For this clonotype: A much larger clone is a single base away; this may be a read error. This chain links TRBV12-3 or TRBV12-4 with TRBJ2-2, with D unresolved. The CDR3 runs to 18 residues. Trimming left V 1 base short and J 4 bases short, with 19 bases between. This CDR3 is CASSLEPGEGRPTGELFF. The CDR3 DNA follows: TGTGCCAGCAGTTTAGAGCCTGGGGAAGGGCGTCCCACCGGGGAGCTGTTTTTT.

Ten or more counts support this clonotype. V is TRBV20-1 and J is TRBJ2-5, with 10 nucleotides matching TRBD2. Germline-derived CDR1 and CDR2 are DFQATT and SNEGSKA (reference sequence). V trimming: 0 bases; J trimming: 7 bases; junction bases outside the gene matches: 8. CDR3 length: 15 amino acids. The CDR3 reads CSARDPSGGTGTQYF. CDR3 coding DNA: TGCAGTGCTAGAGATCCTAGCGGGGGCACCGGGACCCAGTACTTC.

This clonotype was seen only a few times. The genes are TRBV6-2 or TRBV6-3 and TRBJ2-1, with 8 bases that match TRBD1. Germline CDR1 and CDR2: MNHEY and SVGEGT. The CDR3 runs to 15 residues. The V segment lost 6 bases and the J segment 6 bases; nucleotides outside the gene matches: 10. The CDR3 spells CASSRGQASINEQFF. The CDR3 DNA sequence: TGTGCCAGCAGCCGGGGACAGGCGTCCATCAATGAGCAGTTCTTC.

The table lists this clonotype with a few counts. DNA of the CDR3: TGTGCCAGCCTCGCGGGAGAGGGGGAGACCCAGTACTTC. Its translation is CASLAGEGETQYF. The chain is built from TRBV19 and TRBJ2-5; 7 bases match TRBD2. Trimming cost V 9 bases and J 5 bases; bases outside gene matches: 9. Germline lookup yields CDR1 LNHDA and CDR2 SQIVND (reference sequence). The CDR3 consists of 13 residues.

The chain couples TRBV7-8 to TRBJ2-1, with TRBD2 matching 8 bases. There are 17 residues in the CDR3. Per germline, CDR1 SGHVS and CDR2 FQNEAQ. After removal of 0 bases from V and 3 bases from J, the junction contained 7 bases not matched to a gene. CDR3: CASSLASGTAGYNEQFF. The CDR3 DNA reads TGTGCCAGCAGCTTAGCTAGCGGGACCGCAGGCTACAATGAGCAGTTCTTC. The variable domain in full, completed from reference TRBV7-8 and TRBJ2-1, reads GAGVSQSPRYKVAKRGQDVALRCDPISGHVSLFWYQQALGQGPEFLTYFQNEAQLDKSGLPSDRFFAERPEGSVSTLKIQRTQQEDSAVYLCASSLASGTAGYNEQFFGPGTRLTVL.

This clonotype has ten or more counts. The V call is TRBV18, the J call TRBJ2-2; possibly TRBD1 for D (5 bases). CDR3 length: 15 residues. The germline V gene has CDR1 KGHSH and CDR2 LQKENI. V dropped 2 bases and J dropped 4 bases, with 11 bases sitting between them. This CDR3 is CASSPSREFTGELFF. Written as DNA, the CDR3 is TGTGCCAGCTCACCATCCAGGGAATTCACCGGGGAGCTGTTTTTT.

This clonotype came up a few times. The V and J genes are TRBV25-1 and TRBJ2-3; no clear D. Between the trimmed V and J ends, which lost 11 bases and 4 bases, there was a span of 16 bases. Germline CDR1 MGHDK, CDR2 SYGVNS. This CDR3 is built from 13 residues. The chain's CDR3 is CAPDRVRPDTQYF. The CDR3 bases are TGTGCCCCCGACCGTGTCAGGCCAGATACGCAGTATTTT.

The chain combines TRBV10-3 with TRBJ2-3, with D maybe TRBD1 (6 bases). The CDR3 length is 13 residues. Trimming took 8 bases from V and 6 from J, leaving 15 bases between them. From germline, CDR1 is ENHRY and CDR2 SYGVKD. The CDR3 sequence is CAIEVGGRDTQYF. The CDR3 nucleotides read TGTGCCATCGAGGTTGGGGGCAGGGATACGCAGTATTTT.

The chain has TRBV5-1 and TRBJ2-3; no clear D. CDR3 length equals 14 residues. Germline-derived CDR1 and CDR2 are SGHRS and YFSETQ. V gave up 4 bases and J gave up 4 bases, with 13 bases separating them. DNA for the CDR3: TGCGCCAGCAGCCCCTGGAAGCCGTCAGATACGCAGTATTTT. Protein: CASSPWKPSDTQYF.

The chain is built from TRBV15 and TRBJ1-2; no definite D call. The CDR3 contains 16 residues. Germline CDR1 LNHNV, CDR2 YYDKDF (reference sequence). V lost 0 bases and J 6 bases, leaving 17 bases between the germline ends. CDR3: CATSRDPRSDVHGYTF. CDR3 coding DNA: TGTGCCACCAGCAGAGATCCCCGGAGCGACGTGCATGGCTACACCTTC.

Only a few counts were recorded for this clonotype. The J gene is TRBJ2-5, the V gene TRBV18, with D perhaps matching TRBD2 (5 bases). Trimming pared 3 bases from V and 2 bases from J, leaving 16 bases between. The length of the CDR3 is 16 residues. Germline V gene lookup returns CDR1 KGHSH and CDR2 LQKENI. CDR3 loop: CASSPLWTGIQETQYF. The CDR3 DNA is TGTGCCAGCTCACCCCTCTGGACGGGGATACAAGAGACCCAGTACTTC.

This clonotype was picked up many times. The chain has TRBV5-4 and TRBJ2-3; TRBD2 matches at 10 bases. This CDR3 region has 15 residues. CDR1 is SGHNT, CDR2 YYREEE, per germline (reference sequence). V shed 4 bases and J 3 bases; nucleotides not matched to a gene: 5. CDR3 sequence reads: CASSTRTSGTDTQYF. The CDR3 DNA is TGTGCCAGCAGCACGAGGACTAGCGGTACAGATACGCAGTATTTT.

The chain combines TRBV19 with TRBJ2-3, with 9 bases aligning to TRBD2. The CDR3 runs to 15 residues. Germline V lookup: CDR1 LNHDA, CDR2 SQIVND (reference sequence). Trimming at V came to 6 bases and at J to 4 bases, leaving 8 bases not matched to a gene. CDR3 nucleotides: TGTGCCAGTAGACCCGGAGTAGCGGGGGCAGATACGCAGTATTTT. It yields the protein CASRPGVAGADTQYF.

Many counts were recorded for this clonotype. The chain's CDR3 is CASSLNAAKMGTEAFF. DNA of the CDR3: TGTGCCAGCAGCTTAAATGCCGCGAAAATGGGCACTGAAGCTTTCTTT. The chain carries TRBV7-3 and TRBJ1-1; D is uncertain. V lost 1 base and J lost 4, with 16 bases in between. This CDR3 is 16 amino acids long. The germline V gene encodes CDR1 SGHTA and CDR2 FQGTGA.

This clonotype was seen more than once but under ten times. DNA for the CDR3: TGTGCCACGGCACTGGGGGGGGACGAGCAGTACGTC. Its protein product is CATALGGDEQYV. V and J are TRBV10-3 and TRBJ2-7; the match to TRBD2 covers 7 bases. The V and J ends lost 10 bases and 5 bases, in that order; junction bases with no gene match: 8. Germline V CDR1 and CDR2: ENHRY, SYGVKD. The CDR3 has 12 residues.

In this sample, this clonotype turned up many times. The chain is built from TRBV7-2 and TRBJ2-1, with 11 bases that match TRBD2. Germline lookup yields CDR1 SGHTA and CDR2 FQGNSA. The CDR3 runs to 17 residues. The V segment lost 0 bases and the J segment 5 bases; nucleotides outside the gene matches: 6. CDR3 sequence: CASSLAPSGGFHNEQFF. As DNA, the CDR3 is TGTGCCAGCAGCTTAGCCCCTAGCGGGGGGTTCCACAATGAGCAGTTCTTC.

This clonotype was seen only a few times. The chain employs TRBV6-2 or TRBV6-3 and TRBJ2-2; TRBD2 might be the D (6 bases). There are 13 residues in the CDR3. The V end was cut by 10 bases, the J end by 7 bases, with 16 bases between. Germline assignment: CDR1 MNHEY and CDR2 SVGEGT. CDR3 loop: CATLHGGFGELFF. CDR3 nucleotide sequence: TGTGCCACCCTACATGGGGGGTTCGGGGAGCTGTTTTTT.

The chain couples TRBV12-3 or TRBV12-4 to TRBJ1-3, with unresolved D. The ends were cut back, 6 bases at V and 7 bases at J, with 16 bases in the middle. This CDR3 has 14 residues. The CDR3 spells CASSLSSTANTIYF. For the CDR3, the DNA is TGTGCCAGCAGCCTCAGTTCAACAGCCAACACCATATATTTT.

The chain has TRBV4-3 and TRBJ1-5, with D unresolved. Trimming stripped 1 base from V and 0 bases from J, with 7 bases between. Germline CDR1 LGHNA, CDR2 YSLEER. The CDR3 consists of 15 residues. The CDR3 bases are TGCGCCAGCAGCCAAGTACATAATAGCAATCAGCCCCAGCATTTT. It is translated as CASSQVHNSNQPQHF.

There are a few counts of this clonotype. J is TRBJ2-4 and V is TRBV6-2 or TRBV6-3, with D perhaps being TRBD1 or TRBD2 (5 bases each). The CDR3 contains 14 residues. V gave up 2 bases and J gave up 2 bases, with 7 bases separating them. Per the germline V gene, CDR1 is MNHEY and CDR2 is SVGEGT. In nucleotides, the CDR3 is TGTGCCAGCAGTTACGGGGGTCCCAAAAACATTCAGTACTTC. Protein: CASSYGGPKNIQYF.

The rearrangement links TRBV7-2 to TRBJ2-7, with 9 bases that match TRBD1. CDR1 and CDR2 from the germline V gene are SGHTA and FQGNSA. The length of the CDR3 is 15 residues. The trim removed 5 bases at V and 7 bases at J, leaving 12 bases unmatched. The CDR3 protein is CASSIIRGTGREQYF. In DNA form, the CDR3 reads TGTGCCAGCAGCATTATTAGAGGGACAGGGCGAGAGCAGTACTTC.

This clonotype was detected ten times or more. The chain uses TRBV7-9 and TRBJ2-5; D gene uncertain. The V and J ends lost 0 bases and 0 bases respectively, with 2 bases between them. Germline V gives CDR1 SEHNR, CDR2 FQNEAQ (reference sequence). The CDR3 sequence is 13 residues long. For the CDR3, the DNA is TGTGCCAGCAGCTTAGCCCACCAAGAGACCCAGTACTTC. As protein: CASSLAHQETQYF.